The 11 T cell receptor beta chains below were found in one sample sequenced in a study of identical twins. TCRdb re-called the 5' RACE reads through MiXCR, storing one row per CDR3 protein. The profile covers under 300,000 distinct CDR3 sequences, with approximately 7.1% appearing a single time and 13% to 15% taken by the ten largest. These records were also assigned to another study, of T cells expressing NK-cell markers.

Specimen: CD8+ T cells sorted from blood. The source is a woman aged 18-35 years in good health.

The table lists this clonotype with a few counts. The chain uses TRBV10-3 and TRBJ2-3, with 10 nucleotides matching TRBD1. Losses at the gene ends were 4 bases for V and 0 bases for J; bases not matched to a gene: 10. This CDR3 contains 18 residues. The germline V gene encodes CDR1 ENHRY and CDR2 SYGVKD. The CDR3 region has the DNA TGTGCCATCAGTGGTGCCCTTGACAGGGGGCCTAGCACAGATACGCAGTATTTT. Translated, it gives CAISGALDRGPSTDTQYF.

This clonotype was recorded a few times. The chain employs TRBV11-2 and TRBJ2-7; 8 bases fit TRBD1. V lost 8 bases and J lost 3; bases outside the gene matches: 12. The germline V gene has CDR1 SGHAT and CDR2 FQNNGV. CDR3 length: 15 amino acids. The CDR3 bases are TGTGCCAGCTATCCTCGGACAGGGATGATCTACGAGCAGTACTTC. Translated, it gives CASYPRTGMIYEQYF.

This clonotype was seen only a few times. CDR3 nucleotide sequence: TGTGCCTGGAGTCGGGGGGTCAGCACAGATACGCAGTATTTT. Encoded protein: CAWSRGVSTDTQYF. The chain links TRBV30 to TRBJ2-3; TRBD2 matches 7 bases. Germline V gene sequence: CDR1 GTSNPN, CDR2 SVGIG (reference sequence). The V gene end was trimmed by 2 bases and the J gene end by 0 bases; junction bases not matched to a gene: 2. The CDR3 has 14 residues.

This clonotype was seen repeatedly, ten times or more. This chain links TRBV11-2 with TRBJ2-2, with D possibly matching TRBD2 (5 bases). CDR1 SGHAT and CDR2 FQNNGV come from the germline V gene. Trimming removed 2 bases from V and 6 bases from J, with 7 bases in between. The CDR3 has 13 residues. DNA for the CDR3: TGTGCCAGCAGCTTATCGGGGTCCGGGGAGCTGTTTTTT. Protein product: CASSLSGSGELFF.

The chain employs TRBV14 and TRBJ1-2; D is undetermined. The CDR3 has 14 amino acids. In germline, CDR1 is SGHDN, CDR2 FVKESK. Trimming took off 0 bases at V and 6 bases at J, with 11 bases between the two ends. CDR3 coding DNA: TGTGCCAGCAGCCAAGAGTCCCGAATCAATGGCTACACCTTC. It specifies CASSQESRINGYTF.

This clonotype was picked up many times. The rearrangement links TRBV7-9 to TRBJ2-3; TRBD1 aligns across 9 bases. This CDR3 is 16 amino acids long. Germline V CDR1 and CDR2: SEHNR, FQNEAQ (reference sequence). Trimming at V came to 5 bases and at J to 2 bases, leaving 8 bases not matched to a gene. The CDR3 sequence is CASSPWDRDTTDTQYF. The CDR3, as DNA: TGTGCCAGCAGCCCGTGGGACAGGGATACCACAGATACGCAGTATTTT.

This clonotype was picked up a small number of times. J is TRBJ1-5 and V is TRBV30; tentatively, D is TRBD1 (5 bases). V was cut by 3 bases and J by 5 bases, with 14 bases left in between. Germline loops: CDR1 GTSNPN, CDR2 SVGIG (reference sequence). The CDR3 is 14 residues long. This chain's CDR3 is CAWRFPGGDQPQHF. In DNA form, the CDR3 reads TGTGCCTGGAGATTCCCCGGGGGAGATCAGCCCCAGCATTTT.

The sample holds a few counts of this clonotype. The chain is built from TRBV6-5 and TRBJ2-1; D uncertain. The CDR3 covers 12 residues. Germline CDR1 is MNHEY and CDR2 is SVGAGI. V lost 2 bases to trimming and J lost 7 bases, with 6 bases between them. The CDR3: CASSYGRNEQFF. CDR3 DNA sequence: TGTGCCAGCAGTTACGGGCGGAATGAGCAGTTCTTC.

This clonotype was detected a few times. This sequence joins TRBV7-9 and TRBJ1-2, with TRBD1 matching 9 bases. Trimming removed 5 bases from V and 3 bases from J; junction bases left unmatched: 4. Germline CDR1 is SEHNR and CDR2 is FQNEAQ (reference sequence). This CDR3 contains 14 residues. The CDR3 DNA reads as TGTGCCAGCAGCCCACAGGGGGCCGACTATGGCTACACCTTC. Translation: CASSPQGADYGYTF.

This clonotype was picked up many times. Written as DNA, the CDR3 is TGTGCCAGCAGCCATCTGACAGGATCTAGCACAGATACGCAGTATTTT. This encodes CASSHLTGSSTDTQYF. The chain links TRBV14 to TRBJ2-3, with a tentative D call TRBD1 (6 bases). V shed 3 bases and J shed 0 bases, with 13 bases lying between them. The CDR3 length is 16 residues. Germline values: CDR1 SGHDN, CDR2 FVKESK.

This clonotype appeared a few times. The rearrangement joins TRBV7-2 to TRBJ2-7; TRBD2 agrees at 14 bases. V lost 6 bases and J lost 4; bases outside the gene matches: 5. CDR1 and CDR2 from the germline V gene are SGHTA and FQGNSA. The CDR3 is made up of 15 amino acids. Here the CDR3 DNA reads TGTGCCAGCAGACCTGGACTAGCGGGAGGTTACGAGCAGTACTTC. As protein: CASRPGLAGGYEQYF.